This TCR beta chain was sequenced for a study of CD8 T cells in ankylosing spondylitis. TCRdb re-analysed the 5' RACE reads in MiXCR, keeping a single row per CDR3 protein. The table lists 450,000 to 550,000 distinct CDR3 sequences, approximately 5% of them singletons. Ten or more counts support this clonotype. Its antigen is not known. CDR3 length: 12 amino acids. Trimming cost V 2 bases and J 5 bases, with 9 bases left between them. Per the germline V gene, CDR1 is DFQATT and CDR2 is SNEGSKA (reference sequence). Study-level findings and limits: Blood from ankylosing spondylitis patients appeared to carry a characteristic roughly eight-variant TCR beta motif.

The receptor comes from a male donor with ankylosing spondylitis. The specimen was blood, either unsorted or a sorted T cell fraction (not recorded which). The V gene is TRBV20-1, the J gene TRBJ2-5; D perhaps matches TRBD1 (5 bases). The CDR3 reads CSARTGRETQYF. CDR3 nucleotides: TGCAGTGCTAGAACAGGCCGGGAGACCCAGTACTTC.